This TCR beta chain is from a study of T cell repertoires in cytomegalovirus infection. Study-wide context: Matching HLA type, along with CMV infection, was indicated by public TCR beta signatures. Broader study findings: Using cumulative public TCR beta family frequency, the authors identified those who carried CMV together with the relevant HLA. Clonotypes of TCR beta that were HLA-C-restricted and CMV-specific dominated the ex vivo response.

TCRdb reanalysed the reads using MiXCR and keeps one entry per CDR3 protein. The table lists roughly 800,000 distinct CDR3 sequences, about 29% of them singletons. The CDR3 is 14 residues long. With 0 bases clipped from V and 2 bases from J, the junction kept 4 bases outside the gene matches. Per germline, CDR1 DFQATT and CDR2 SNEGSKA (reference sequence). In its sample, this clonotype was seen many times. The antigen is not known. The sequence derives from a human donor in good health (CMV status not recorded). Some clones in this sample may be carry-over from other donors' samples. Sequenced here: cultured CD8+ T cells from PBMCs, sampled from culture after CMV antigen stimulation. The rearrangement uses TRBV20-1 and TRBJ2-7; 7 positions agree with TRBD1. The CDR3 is CSARDRDRPYEQYF. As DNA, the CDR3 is TGCAGTGCTAGAGACAGGGACAGACCCTACGAGCAGTACTTC.